Sequencing of this T cell receptor beta chain was carried out in a study of early T cells in non-severe SARS-CoV-2 infection. Turning to the study itself: Chains were not paired, and sequencing was done on bulk RNA from unsorted whole blood. Study observations and caveats: Lookups in VDJdb leaned toward anti-spike CD8 responses and missed private and CD4 specificities.

Unique molecular identifiers were added to individual cDNA molecules. TCRdb reprocessed the 5' RACE reads via MiXCR and lists one record per CDR3 protein. The sample holds some 46,000 distinct CDR3 sequences, roughly 6% seen once. This CDR3 contains 13 residues. The V and J ends lost 3 bases and 6 bases respectively, with 12 bases between them. The germline V gene has CDR1 SQVTM and CDR2 ANQGSEA. This clonotype has more than one count but fewer than ten. Its antigen is currently unknown. This chain links TRBV29-1 with TRBJ2-4; D remains ambiguous. The clonotype was recovered from an adult who was a healthcare worker with PCR-confirmed SARS-CoV-2 infection or an uninfected control (not recorded which). Sequencing was done on a sample of whole blood. CDR3 protein: CSVDSESINIQYF. For the CDR3, the DNA is TGCAGCGTTGACTCTGAGAGTATAAACATTCAGTACTTC. Full variable domain (outside the CDR3, taken from reference TRBV29-1 and TRBJ2-4): SAVISQKPSRDICQRGTSLTIQCQVDSQVTMMFWYRQQPGQSLTLIATANQGSEATYESGFVIDKFPISRPNLTFSTLTVSNMSPEDSSIYLCSVDSESINIQYFGAGTRLSVL.